The 11 T cell receptor beta chains below all came from one sample that was sequenced in a study of blood T cell repertoires in COVID-19. The data were produced by immunoSEQ multiplex PCR, yet TCRdb's version contains in-frame clones alone and is incomplete. Of 100,000 to 140,000 clones detected, approximately 88% appear once; the ten largest clones hold roughly 4.3%. The sample consisted of peripheral blood. The receptors were gathered from a human donor in a cohort sampled during active COVID-19.

V and J are TRBV4-3 and TRBJ1-5; D perhaps matches TRBD1 (6 bases). With 6 bases removed from V and 6 bases from J, the gap between germline ends came to 12 bases. Germline CDR1 reads LGHNA; CDR2 reads YSLEER. This CDR3 is built from 13 residues. CDR3 in DNA: TGCGCCAGCAGTAAAGGGGGAACTCAGCCCCAGCATTTT. Translation: CASSKGGTQPQHF.

CDR3 bases: TGCGCCAGCAGCCACGGCTCGGGGGGGTCTGGCTACACCTTC. Translation: CASSHGSGGSGYTF. V and J are TRBV5-1 and TRBJ1-2; possible D gene TRBD1, 5 bases. CDR1 and CDR2 from the germline V gene are SGHRS and YFSETQ. The CDR3 loop spans 14 amino acids. Trimming removed 4 bases from V and 7 bases from J, with 17 bases in between.

This clone was detected once. The chain joins TRBV5-6 to TRBJ2-3; D remains unclear. The germline CDR1 and CDR2 sequences are SGHDT and YYEEEE. V lost 4 bases and J lost 6, with 12 bases in between. The CDR3 extends over 13 amino acids. The CDR3 bases are TGTGCCAGCAGCATTATACTCGGGGATACGCAGTATTTT. Its protein product is CASSIILGDTQYF.

This chain links TRBV7-2 with TRBJ2-3, with D perhaps TRBD1 (7 bases). This CDR3 spans 17 amino acids. V was trimmed by 0 bases and J by 6 bases, leaving 19 bases between them. Per the germline V gene, CDR1 is SGHTA and CDR2 is FQGNSA. CDR3 loop: CASSLAGGGTPTDTQYF. CDR3 in DNA: TGTGCCAGCAGCTTAGCAGGGGGCGGGACGCCCACGGATACGCAGTATTTT.

The J gene is TRBJ2-2, the V gene TRBV9, with 13 bases lining up with TRBD2. The CDR3 has 16 amino acids. V shed 4 bases and J 7 bases; nucleotides not matched to a gene: 7. In germline, CDR1 is SGDLS, CDR2 YYNGEE. CDR3 sequence reads: CASSPGLAGVHGELFF. CDR3 nucleotides: TGTGCCAGCAGCCCCGGACTAGCGGGAGTCCACGGGGAGCTGTTTTTT.

The rearrangement links TRBV19 to TRBJ1-5, with D uncertain. CDR1 is LNHDA and CDR2 is SQIVND in the germline V gene (reference sequence). Between the trimmed V and J ends, which lost 4 bases and 0 bases, there was a span of 4 bases. CDR3 length equals 13 residues. DNA for the CDR3: TGTGCCAGTAGTAGGGCTAGCAATCAGCCCCAGCATTTT. This gives the protein CASSRASNQPQHF.

The chain carries TRBV24-1 and TRBJ2-2, with TRBD1 matching 8 bases. Germline CDR1 and CDR2: KGHDR and SFDVKD. V dropped 3 bases and J dropped 1; count of bases not matched to a gene: 6. This CDR3 contains 17 residues. DNA of the CDR3: TGTGCCACCAGTGATCCCCCGGGACAGGAGAACACCGGGGAGCTGTTTTTT. This translates into CATSDPPGQENTGELFF.

In regard to this clone: Because the CDR3 is missing its conserved closing phenylalanine or tryptophan, this is likely a read error. The DNA is omitted, as the CDR3 cannot be located on it reliably, and the CDR3 follows TCRdb's listing. J is TRBJ1-1 and V is TRBV28; the table's D call of TRBD1 was not tested on the DNA. Germline V gene data show CDR1 as MDHEN and CDR2 as SYDVKM. The CDR3 is 13 amino acids in total, end residues counted. CDR3 residues: CASSLNGEGRTHL.

This chain links TRBV6-5 with TRBJ2-1; TRBD2 might be the D (6 bases). Trimming took 6 bases from V and 14 from J, leaving 14 bases between them. The CDR3 is made up of 11 amino acids. Looked up from germline, CDR1 is MNHEY and CDR2 is SVGAGI. CDR3 region: CASSAGTLEFF. Written as DNA, the CDR3 is TGTGCCAGCAGCGCCGGGACTTTAGAGTTCTTC.

The V and J genes are TRBV14 and TRBJ2-2; the match to TRBD2 covers 14 bases. The germline V gene has CDR1 SGHDN and CDR2 FVKESK. This CDR3 contains 18 residues. Unmatched junction bases numbered 6, after V lost 5 bases and J lost 1 base. The CDR3 spells CASSSGLAGVGNTGELFF. CDR3 DNA sequence: TGTGCCAGCAGCTCGGGACTAGCGGGAGTCGGGAACACCGGGGAGCTGTTTTTT.

The V gene is TRBV7-2, the J gene TRBJ2-7, with 12 bases matching TRBD2. Trimming removed 2 bases from V and 2 bases from J; junction bases left unmatched: 4. CDR3 length: 16 amino acids. The germline V gene encodes CDR1 SGHTA and CDR2 FQGNSA. The DNA of the CDR3 is TGTGCCAGCAGCTTAATGTGGACTAGCGGGGCCTACGAGCAGTACTTC. Translated, it gives CASSLMWTSGAYEQYF.